The 15 T cell receptor beta chains reported below all come from one sample, sequenced in a study of blood T cell repertoires in COVID-19. Sequencing was performed with immunoSEQ multiplex PCR; in TCRdb, only in-frame clones are kept and a portion is missing. The sample comprises over 200,000 clones, 80% to 95% of which are singletons, and about 0.8% rests with the top ten. Source material: peripheral blood. The source of these receptors is a man aged 55 to 70 with COVID-19, enrolled during active disease.

This chain joins TRBV3-1 (or the pseudogene TRBV3-2) and TRBJ1-1; possibly TRBD1 for D (5 bases). The V end lost 4 bases, the J end lost 0 bases, and 15 bases lay between the germline ends. From germline, CDR1 is LGHDT and CDR2 YNNKEL (reference sequence). CDR3 length: 16 residues. CDR3 nucleotides: TGTGCCAGCAGCCCCCCGAGGGGAGGGATGAACACTGAAGCTTTCTTT. It translates to CASSPPRGGMNTEAFF.

The gene calls are TRBV28 and TRBJ1-2, with 9 bases matching TRBD1. Losses at the gene ends were 5 bases for V and 7 bases for J; bases not matched to a gene: 11. Germline CDR1 is MDHEN and CDR2 is SYDVKM. The CDR3 has 15 residues. The CDR3 bases are TGTGCCAGCAGTACCCCGGGACAGGGATCGGGTGGCTACACCTTC. Protein product: CASSTPGQGSGGYTF.

This clone has only a few counts. This chain connects TRBV7-3 to TRBJ2-2; D unresolved. CDR1 and CDR2 (germline): SGHTA, FQGTGA. Trimming stripped 0 bases from V and 7 bases from J, with 6 bases between. The CDR3 is made up of 13 amino acids. The CDR3 bases are TGTGCCAGCAGCTTAACATCGAGCGGGGAGCTGTTTTTT. Translated, it gives CASSLTSSGELFF.

Here the CDR3 reads CASSLGQGMGSYNEQFF. The CDR3 coding sequence is TGTGCCAGCAGCTTGGGGCAGGGGATGGGATCCTACAATGAGCAGTTCTTC. The V and J genes are TRBV5-4 and TRBJ2-1, with a possible D match to TRBD1 (6 bases). The V end lost 0 bases, the J end lost 1 base, and 14 bases lay between the germline ends. Germline V gene lookup returns CDR1 SGHNT and CDR2 YYREEE (reference sequence). This CDR3 spans 17 amino acids.

V usage is TRBV18 and J usage is TRBJ1-1, with 9 bases identical to TRBD1. Germline lookup yields CDR1 KGHSH and CDR2 LQKENI. This CDR3 has 16 residues. J gave up 0 bases and V 3 bases, and 5 bases lay outside the gene matches. The CDR3 region is CASSPFTGGLNTEAFF. CDR3 in DNA: TGTGCCAGCTCACCCTTTACAGGGGGCTTGAACACTGAAGCTTTCTTT. Based on the CDR3 plus reference TRBV18 and TRBJ1-1, the full variable domain is NAGVMQNPRHLVRRRGQEARLRCSPMKGHSHVYWYRQLPEEGLKFMVYLQKENIIDESGMPKERFSAEFPKEGPSILRIQQVVRGDSAAYFCASSPFTGGLNTEAFFGQGTRLTVV.

The V and J genes are TRBV18 and TRBJ2-2; D gene unclear. There are 15 residues in the CDR3. The germline V gene has CDR1 KGHSH and CDR2 LQKENI. V shed 2 bases and J shed 4 bases, with 11 bases lying between them. CDR3 nucleotide sequence: TGTGCCAGCTCACCAGGTCTAGTGGCCACCGGGGAGCTGTTTTTT. Translating it yields CASSPGLVATGELFF.

This clone was recorded once. The chain couples TRBV28 to TRBJ1-1; maybe TRBD1 (5 bases). The CDR3 totals 17 residues. CDR1 is MDHEN and CDR2 is SYDVKM in the germline V gene. V lost 4 bases and J lost 0, with 18 bases in between. The chain's CDR3 is CASSWEGRGLMNTEAFF. In DNA form, the CDR3 reads TGTGCCAGCAGTTGGGAGGGACGGGGCCTCATGAACACTGAAGCTTTCTTT.

The rearrangement uses TRBV4-2 and TRBJ2-7; no reliable D call. V dropped 1 base and J dropped 2 bases, with 6 bases sitting between them. CDR3 length: 13 residues. Germline V gene data show CDR1 as LGHNA and CDR2 as YNFKEQ. The chain's CDR3 is CASSQVGAYEQYF. In nucleotides, the CDR3 is TGTGCCAGCAGCCAAGTGGGCGCCTACGAGCAGTACTTC.

This chain uses TRBV7-2 with TRBJ2-2; 11 positions agree with TRBD2. The trim removed 4 bases at V and 6 bases at J, leaving 4 bases unmatched. The CDR3 covers 15 residues. Per the germline V gene, CDR1 is SGHTA and CDR2 is FQGNSA. In DNA form, the CDR3 reads TGTGCCAGCAGCTACACTAGCGGGAGTTCCGGGGAGCTGTTTTTT. Translated: CASSYTSGSSGELFF.

The chain is built from TRBV6-5 and TRBJ1-5; D unclear. This CDR3 region has 12 residues. CDR1 and CDR2 from the germline V gene are MNHEY and SVGAGI. V was trimmed by 2 bases and J by 7 bases, leaving 6 bases between them. The CDR3 region is CASSYPGQPQHF. The CDR3 nucleotides read TGTGCCAGCAGTTACCCAGGACAGCCCCAGCATTTT.

This clone was seen just once. This chain links TRBV18 with TRBJ1-1, with D uncertain. The CDR3 is 15 amino acids. CDR1 is KGHSH, CDR2 LQKENI, per germline. Trimming removed 6 bases at V and 3 bases at J, with 17 bases between. CDR3 region: CASSPVLGRDTEAFF. In DNA form, the CDR3 reads TGTGCCAGCTCCCCTGTATTGGGCCGTGACACTGAAGCTTTCTTT.

The genes are TRBV6-5 and TRBJ1-2; 11 bases line up with TRBD1. The CDR3 is 14 residues long. V lost 5 bases, J lost 3 bases, and 2 bases stayed unmatched. In germline, CDR1 is MNHEY, CDR2 SVGAGI. The CDR3 region has the DNA TGTGCCAGCAGTCGGACAGGGGGCCACTATGGCTACACCTTC. Translated: CASSRTGGHYGYTF.

V usage is TRBV19 and J usage is TRBJ2-1; TRBD2 agrees at 12 bases. The germline CDR1 and CDR2 sequences are LNHDA and SQIVND (reference sequence). The J segment lost 8 bases and the V segment lost 5 bases, leaving 13 bases of the junction unmatched. CDR3 size: 17 residues. The CDR3, as DNA: TGTGCCAGTAGTTCCCAACTAGCGGGAGGAGTAGGCGATGAGCAGTTCTTC. This gives the protein CASSSQLAGGVGDEQFF.

This rearrangement joins TRBV27 to TRBJ1-1; tentatively, D is TRBD1 (6 bases). CDR1 and CDR2 (germline): MNHEY, SMNVEV (reference sequence). Trimming stripped 6 bases from V and 0 bases from J, with 14 bases between. The CDR3 is 15 amino acids. The CDR3 nucleotides are TGTGCCAGCAGCCTCGGACAGACAATGAACACTGAAGCTTTCTTT. Translating gives CASSLGQTMNTEAFF.

The gene calls are TRBV12-5 and TRBJ1-5, with D unclear. The germline CDR1 and CDR2 sequences are LGHNT and FRNRAP. The germline V and J ends were trimmed by 6 bases and 0 bases, with 9 bases remaining between them. This CDR3 spans 14 amino acids. The CDR3 DNA reads TGTGCTAGTGGCCTCGGGGATAGCAATCAGCCCCAGCATTTT. Translating it yields CASGLGDSNQPQHF.